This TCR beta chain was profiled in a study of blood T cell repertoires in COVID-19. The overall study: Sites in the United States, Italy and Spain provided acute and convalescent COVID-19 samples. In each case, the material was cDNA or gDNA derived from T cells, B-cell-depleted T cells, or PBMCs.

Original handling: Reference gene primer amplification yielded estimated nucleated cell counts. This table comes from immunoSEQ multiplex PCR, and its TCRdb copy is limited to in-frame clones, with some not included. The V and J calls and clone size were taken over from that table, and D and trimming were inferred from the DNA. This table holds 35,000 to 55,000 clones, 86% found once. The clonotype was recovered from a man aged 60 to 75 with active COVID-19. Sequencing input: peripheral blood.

This CDR3 is CASSPPGLYTGELFF. In DNA, the CDR3 is TGTGCCAGCAGCCCTCCGGGACTTTACACCGGGGAGCTGTTTTTT. This chain uses TRBV7-8 with TRBJ2-2; the D gene is possibly TRBD2 (6 bases). This CDR3 has 15 amino acids. Germline CDR1 and CDR2: SGHVS and FQNEAQ. The V end lost 5 bases, the J end lost 3 bases, and 13 bases lay between the germline ends.